These 26 T cell receptor beta chains share one sample of origin, sequenced in a study of radiotherapy plus CTLA-4 blockade in lung cancer. TCRdb's table, derived via immunoSEQ multiplex PCR, lists solely in-frame clones and lacks some. The data contain tens of thousands of clones, around 87% of them singletons. The sequenced sample was peripheral blood, obtained from a patient treated with radiotherapy plus ipilimumab. These receptors were taken from a human donor with non-small cell lung cancer who had stable disease on radiotherapy plus ipilimumab.

V gene TRBV5-5 combines with J gene TRBJ1-5; D remains unclear. The CDR3 runs 13 residues. The ends were cut back, 0 bases at V and 6 bases at J, with 7 bases in the middle. Germline CDR1 and CDR2: SGHKS and YYEKEE (reference sequence). This CDR3 reads CASSLAPAQPQHF. CDR3 coding DNA: TGTGCCAGCAGCTTGGCCCCGGCTCAGCCCCAGCATTTT.

Here the CDR3 DNA reads TGTGCCAGGGGGGAACAAACTAACTATGGCTACACCTTC. It specifies CARGEQTNYGYTF. The chain employs TRBV30 and TRBJ1-2; possible D gene TRBD1, 6 bases. CDR3 size: 13 residues. Trimming cost V 8 bases and J 0 bases, with 13 bases left between them. CDR1 is GTSNPN, CDR2 SVGIG, per germline (reference sequence).

The chain has TRBV29-1 and TRBJ1-1; TRBD1 matches 7 bases. CDR1 is SQVTM, CDR2 ANQGSEA, per germline. The V and J ends lost 4 bases and 10 bases, in that order; junction bases with no gene match: 15. The CDR3 is 14 amino acids. In nucleotides, the CDR3 is TGCAGCGTTGGTCTCCCGACAGGGAGGATTGGAGCTTTCTTT. This encodes CSVGLPTGRIGAFF.

The table lists this clone with a few counts. In the same sample, other DNA sequences code for this CDR3. V usage is TRBV5-1 and J usage is TRBJ2-3; D remains unclear. The CDR3 length is 12 residues. CDR1 is SGHRS and CDR2 is YFSETQ in the germline V gene. V lost 1 base, J lost 0 bases, and 0 bases lay in between. This CDR3 is CASSLSTDTQYF. The DNA of the CDR3 is TGCGCCAGCAGCTTGAGCACAGATACGCAGTATTTT.

Written as DNA, the CDR3 is TGTGCCAGCAGTTTATCGAATGGAGGGTCTGGGACTAGCGGGAGGAGGGATGAGCAGTTCTTC. Amino acid sequence: CASSLSNGGSGTSGRRDEQFF. V and J are TRBV27 and TRBJ2-1, with 15 bases aligning to TRBD2. Germline loops: CDR1 MNHEY, CDR2 SMNVEV (reference sequence). The CDR3 covers 21 residues. Unmatched junction bases numbered 17, after V lost 0 bases and J lost 8 bases.

The chain uses TRBV15 and TRBJ1-6, with 11 bases fitting TRBD1. CDR1 and CDR2 (germline): LNHNV, YYDKDF (reference sequence). The junction had 4 bases not matched to a gene; V was cut back by 8 bases and J by 10 bases. CDR3 size: 13 residues. CDR3 in DNA: TGTGCCACCGATGGGACAGGGGGATCACCCCTCCACTTT. Translating gives CATDGTGGSPLHF.

This clone came up once. The chain employs TRBV5-4 and TRBJ1-1; D might be TRBD1 (5 bases). Germline V gene lookup returns CDR1 SGHNT and CDR2 YYREEE (reference sequence). This CDR3 spans 17 amino acids. Trimming took 2 bases from V and 1 from J, leaving 18 bases between them. CDR3 in amino acids: CASSFIPRQGGNTEAFF. The DNA for the CDR3 is TGTGCCAGCAGCTTCATACCCCGGCAGGGCGGGAACACTGAAGCTTTCTTT.

The chain recombines TRBV19 with TRBJ1-2, with D possibly being TRBD1 (5 bases). The CDR3 extends over 17 amino acids. Deletions cut 5 bases from V and 0 bases from J, with 19 bases between. Per the germline V gene, CDR1 is LNHDA and CDR2 is SQIVND (reference sequence). The DNA for the CDR3 is TGTGCCAGTAGTTTCCGTCCCGGGGCCCAGTCTAACTATGGCTACACCTTC. It translates to CASSFRPGAQSNYGYTF.

CDR3 in DNA: TGTGCCAGCAGTTACGCGCGGGCCGGGCAAGAGACCCAGTACTTC. Translated, it gives CASSYARAGQETQYF. This rearrangement joins TRBV6-5 to TRBJ2-5, with a possible D match to TRBD2 (5 bases). Between the trimmed V and J ends, which lost 2 bases and 2 bases, there was a span of 12 bases. The CDR3 is made up of 15 amino acids. The V gene's germline CDR1 is MNHEY and CDR2 SVGAGI.

The rearrangement joins TRBV28 to TRBJ2-7; 7 nucleotides agree with TRBD2. Germline values: CDR1 MDHEN, CDR2 SYDVKM. This CDR3 spans 13 amino acids. V lost 2 bases, J lost 3 bases, and 1 base stayed unmatched. CDR3 loop: CASSLPGGYEQYF. CDR3 nucleotides: TGTGCCAGCAGTTTACCGGGAGGCTACGAGCAGTACTTC.

This clone was counted once. V is TRBV25-1 and J is TRBJ2-7; TRBD1 might be the D (6 bases). V lost 3 bases to trimming and J lost 3 bases, with 9 bases between them. Germline lookup yields CDR1 MGHDK and CDR2 SYGVNS. The CDR3 is 13 amino acids. The CDR3 nucleotides read TGTGCCAGCAGTGAGGCAGGGGACTACGAGCAGTACTTC. Protein product: CASSEAGDYEQYF.

The V gene is TRBV2, the J gene TRBJ2-7; possibly TRBD1 or TRBD2 for D (5 bases each). The CDR3 loop spans 14 amino acids. Looked up from germline, CDR1 is SNHLY and CDR2 is FYNNEI. The V end lost 7 bases, the J end lost 2 bases, and 15 bases lay between the germline ends. The CDR3 region is CASTEGVGAYEQYF. DNA of the CDR3: TGTGCCAGCACCGAAGGAGTGGGGGCCTACGAGCAGTACTTC.

This sequence joins TRBV18 and TRBJ1-2; D possibly corresponds to TRBD1 (5 bases). With 6 bases removed from V and 6 bases from J, the gap between germline ends came to 11 bases. Germline V gene lookup returns CDR1 KGHSH and CDR2 LQKENI. The CDR3 has 12 residues. CDR3 DNA sequence: TGTGCCAGCTCCCGCGGGGGGGATGGCTACACCTTC. Its translation: CASSRGGDGYTF.

This clone was picked up one time. The V gene is TRBV19, the J gene TRBJ2-7, with TRBD2 matching over 12 bases. There are 19 residues in the CDR3. Germline values: CDR1 LNHDA, CDR2 SQIVND (reference sequence). The junction had 16 bases not matched to a gene; V was cut back by 7 bases and J by 0 bases. The CDR3: CASTPGRLAGGPPSYEQYF. The CDR3 coding sequence is TGTGCCAGTACCCCGGGACGGCTAGCGGGAGGGCCCCCCTCCTACGAGCAGTACTTC.

The rearrangement joins TRBV27 to TRBJ1-1; possible D gene TRBD1, 5 bases. V dropped 5 bases and J dropped 1 base, with 20 bases sitting between them. The CDR3 runs to 17 residues. The germline gives CDR1 MNHEY, CDR2 SMNVEV (reference sequence). The CDR3 reads CASSLTGTAEKNTEAFF. The CDR3 DNA reads as TGTGCCAGCAGTCTGACCGGGACCGCTGAAAAGAACACTGAAGCTTTCTTT.

The J gene is TRBJ1-4, the V gene TRBV25-1, with a weak D call TRBD1 (5 bases). Germline lookup yields CDR1 MGHDK and CDR2 SYGVNS. This CDR3 comprises 18 residues. V lost 2 bases and J 0 bases, leaving 16 bases between the germline ends. The CDR3 bases are TGTGCCAGCAGTGAAACAGGCAGACTATCTGCAACTAATGAAAAACTGTTTTTT. Translation: CASSETGRLSATNEKLFF. The full variable domain, completed using reference TRBV25-1 and TRBJ1-4, is EADIYQTPRYLVIGTGKKITLECSQTMGHDKMYWYQQDPGMELHLIHYSYGVNSTEKGDLSSESTVSRIRTEHFPLTLESARPSHTSQYLCASSETGRLSATNEKLFFGSGTQLSVL.

The chain joins TRBV6-5 to TRBJ1-2; 11 positions match TRBD1. The trim removed 3 bases at V and 6 bases at J, leaving 3 bases unmatched. The germline V gene encodes CDR1 MNHEY and CDR2 SVGAGI. The CDR3 has 14 amino acids. The CDR3 DNA sequence: TGTGCCAGCAGTTATATGGGACAGGGGGATGGCTACACCTTC. Its protein product is CASSYMGQGDGYTF.

As for this clone: Sequence at one end of the junction differs from germline and may be a read error. The sample carries other DNA sequences with the same CDR3. The chain employs TRBV28 and TRBJ2-5, with 7 bases fitting TRBD1. Germline values: CDR1 MDHEN, CDR2 SYDVKM. The CDR3 runs to 15 residues. For the CDR3, the DNA is TGTGCCAGTAGTTCCCCCCGGACAGGACAAGAGACCCAGTACTTC. Protein sequence: CASSSPRTGQETQYF.

CDR3: CASIEPRPYEQYF. The CDR3 region has the DNA TGTGCCAGCATAGAACCCAGACCCTACGAGCAGTACTTC. The rearrangement joins TRBV6-1 to TRBJ2-7; D remains unclear. The germline CDR1 and CDR2 sequences are MNHNS and SASEGT. Between the trimmed V and J ends, which lost 7 bases and 2 bases, there was a span of 12 bases. This CDR3 is 13 amino acids long.

The V call is TRBV9, the J call TRBJ2-7; 7 nucleotides match TRBD2. The CDR3 has 15 residues. Trimming at V came to 2 bases and at J to 0 bases, leaving 5 bases not matched to a gene. CDR1 and CDR2 (germline): SGDLS, YYNGEE. In nucleotides, the CDR3 is TGTGCCAGCAGCGTTTCCGGGACTACCTCCTACGAGCAGTACTTC. This sequence encodes CASSVSGTTSYEQYF.

CDR3 DNA sequence: TGCGCCAGCAGCTTGAGGCCAGACTCTGAAGCTTTCTTT. This encodes CASSLRPDSEAFF. The chain couples TRBV5-1 to TRBJ1-1; D is undetermined. This CDR3 has 13 residues. The ends were cut back, 1 base at V and 6 bases at J, with 10 bases in the middle. Germline CDR1 SGHRS, CDR2 YFSETQ. Supplemented by reference TRBV5-1 and TRBJ1-1, the full variable domain reads KAGVTQTPRYLIKTRGQQVTLSCSPISGHRSVSWYQQTPGQGLQFLFEYFSETQRNKGNFPGRFSGRQFSNSRSEMNVSTLELGDSALYLCASSLRPDSEAFFGQGTRLTVV.

The chain couples TRBV18 to TRBJ2-2, with D uncertain. The V gene lost 3 bases and the J gene lost 2 bases, with 1 base spanning the gap. CDR3 length: 12 amino acids. CDR1 is KGHSH and CDR2 is LQKENI in the germline V gene. Written as DNA, the CDR3 is TGTGCCAGCTCACCTAACACCGGGGAGCTGTTTTTT. Translating it yields CASSPNTGELFF.

This clone was observed a handful of times. This chain uses TRBV9 with TRBJ2-2, with a weak D call TRBD2 (6 bases). V lost 0 bases and J lost 6, with 12 bases in between. The germline V gene has CDR1 SGDLS and CDR2 YYNGEE. This CDR3 spans 15 amino acids. DNA for the CDR3: TGTGCCAGCAGCGTAGCCGGAGGGGCACCCGGGGAGCTGTTTTTT. Amino acid sequence: CASSVAGGAPGELFF.

This clone appeared once. CDR3 DNA sequence: TGTGCCAGCAGCCACCAGCGGGGGAGCACAGATACGCAGTATTTT. Translation: CASSHQRGSTDTQYF. The rearrangement uses TRBV4-2 and TRBJ2-3; 8 bases fit TRBD2. The V and J ends lost 3 bases and 0 bases, in that order; junction bases with no gene match: 2. This CDR3 comprises 15 residues. Germline CDR1 is LGHNA and CDR2 is YNFKEQ.

J is TRBJ1-3 and V is TRBV30; D possibly corresponds to TRBD1 (5 bases). Trimming cost V 1 base and J 4 bases, with 11 bases left between them. Germline V CDR1 and CDR2: GTSNPN, SVGIG (reference sequence). The CDR3 covers 14 residues. In DNA form, the CDR3 reads TGTGCCTGGAGTGAAGGGGCGAAAGGAAACACCATATATTTT. Protein sequence: CAWSEGAKGNTIYF.

The chain combines TRBV27 with TRBJ1-1; the D is unclear. V lost 3 bases and J 0 bases, leaving 5 bases between the germline ends. Germline assignment: CDR1 MNHEY and CDR2 SMNVEV (reference sequence). The CDR3 contains 13 residues. Here the CDR3 reads CASSLSVNTEAFF. The CDR3, as DNA: TGTGCCAGCAGTTTGTCAGTGAACACTGAAGCTTTCTTT.